A selection of T cell receptor beta chains follows, all from one sample in a study of cytomegalovirus exposure and HLA in healthy donors. Assay used: immunoSEQ multiplex PCR; TCRdb lists only in-frame clones, some missing. The data show under 200,000 clones, less than 90% seen once. What was sequenced was PBMCs. Receptors originate from a woman aged 18-29 years in good health and CMV-seronegative. Each CDR3 is given with its conserved first and last residue.

v_call	j_call	cdr3_aa
TRBV15	TRBJ2-1	CATSRAIPQGGNNEQFF
TRBV9	TRBJ2-5	CASSVGSGHKQETQYF
TRBV11-3	TRBJ2-2	CASSLAGRHTGELFF
TRBV27	TRBJ1-3	CASSATVRRGNTIYF
TRBV27	-	CASSLIGGSSEQYF
TRBV28	TRBJ1-3	CASSLLDRSGNTIYF
TRBV27	TRBJ2-2	CASSLYGVARPSELFF
TRBV4-1	TRBJ1-6	CASSQEDGRDNSPLHF
TRBV5-1	TRBJ2-7	CASSFGTSGEGYEQYF
TRBV4-2	TRBJ2-3	CASSTQRSTSTDTQYF
TRBV6-1	TRBJ2-5	CASSVTGIETQYF
TRBV5-1	TRBJ1-4	CASSPRGPNEKLFF
TRBV30	TRBJ2-4	CAWNPGWGPIAKNIQYF
TRBV6-5	TRBJ1-1	CASRPMGGFGTEAFF
TRBV9	TRBJ1-2	CASTGREGGYTF
TRBV23-1	TRBJ2-7	CASSLRTVYYEQYF
TRBV7-8	TRBJ2-2	CASSRLLEERTGELFF
TRBV11-2	TRBJ2-1	CASSLEVWSAGGNEQFF
TRBV6-6	TRBJ2-1	CASSSVSGRYNEQFF
TRBV19	TRBJ2-7	CASRAGLALSYEQYF
TRBV7-2	TRBJ2-3	CASRGTGTVTDTQYF
TRBV11-2	TRBJ2-1	CASSLGSSGPNEQFF
TRBV27	TRBJ2-3	CASSLPPSGGGSTDTQYF
TRBV2	TRBJ1-4	CASSEKAGNEKLFF